The 30 T cell receptor beta chains below come from one sample, sequenced in a study of CD8 T cells in ankylosing spondylitis. Study-wide findings and caveats: There was a TCR beta motif, made of 7 to 9 highly homologous variants, that appeared characteristic of ankylosing spondylitis blood.

TCRdb called the 5' RACE reads again in MiXCR, with one record for every CDR3 protein. Found here are 650,000 to 800,000 distinct CDR3 sequences, over 15% of them singletons; the top ten hold roughly a fifth. These receptors have no identified antigens. Sequences were obtained from blood, either unsorted or a sorted T cell fraction (not recorded which). These receptors all come from a male donor with ankylosing spondylitis.

In its sample, this clonotype was seen many times. The V call is TRBV29-1, the J call TRBJ2-3; possibly TRBD1 for D (5 bases). V was trimmed by 3 bases and J by 0 bases, leaving 16 bases between them. Per the germline V gene, CDR1 is SQVTM and CDR2 is ANQGSEA. CDR3 length equals 16 residues. CDR3 coding DNA: TGCAGCGTTGATCCCAGGGCCATTTCTAGCACAGATACGCAGTATTTT. Amino acid sequence: CSVDPRAISSTDTQYF.

This clonotype appeared many times. This chain links TRBV5-1 with TRBJ1-1; 10 bases are shared with TRBD1. Trimming took 2 bases from V and 5 from J; bases not matched to a gene: 3. Per the germline V gene, CDR1 is SGHRS and CDR2 is YFSETQ. The CDR3 spans 14 residues. The CDR3 spells CASSFGQGGTEAFF. As DNA, the CDR3 is TGCGCCAGCAGCTTCGGACAGGGGGGGACTGAAGCTTTCTTT. Drawing the rest from reference TRBV5-1 and TRBJ1-1, the complete variable domain is KAGVTQTPRYLIKTRGQQVTLSCSPISGHRSVSWYQQTPGQGLQFLFEYFSETQRNKGNFPGRFSGRQFSNSRSEMNVSTLELGDSALYLCASSFGQGGTEAFFGQGTRLTVV.

This clonotype was recorded a few times. The V gene is TRBV20-1, the J gene TRBJ2-7, with D maybe TRBD2 (6 bases). V dropped 6 bases and J dropped 0 bases, with 18 bases sitting between them. The CDR3 extends over 15 amino acids. CDR1 and CDR2 (germline): DFQATT, SNEGSKA (reference sequence). CDR3 sequence (DNA): TGCAGTGCAACGATCTACGGGGGAAGCTCCTACGAGCAGTACTTC. The encoded protein is CSATIYGGSSYEQYF.

J is TRBJ2-1 and V is TRBV4-2; 12 nucleotides line up with TRBD2. The CDR3 runs 16 residues. The V segment lost 0 bases and the J segment 13 bases; nucleotides outside the gene matches: 10. Germline V gives CDR1 LGHNA, CDR2 YNFKEQ. CDR3 sequence: CASSQDLGLAGGTQFF. The DNA for the CDR3 is TGTGCCAGCAGCCAAGATCTGGGGCTAGCGGGAGGGACCCAGTTCTTC.

This clonotype showed up many times. Germline is not matched at one junction end, which may reflect a read error. The chain is built from TRBV18 and TRBJ1-1, with 8 bases identical to TRBD1. The CDR3 runs 14 residues. Looked up from germline, CDR1 is KGHSH and CDR2 is LQKENI. This CDR3 reads CASSQGQGNTEAFF. The CDR3 DNA is TGCGCCAGCAGCCAAGGACAGGGGAACACTGAAGCTTTCTTT.

This chain uses TRBV12-3 or TRBV12-4 with TRBJ1-4, with D maybe TRBD1 (5 bases). V was pared by 8 bases and J by 2 bases, with 15 bases between. CDR3 size: 15 residues. The CDR3 DNA reads TGTGCCAGCTCGCGCTTAGGGACCACTAATGAAAAACTGTTTTTT. Protein sequence: CASSRLGTTNEKLFF.

This rearrangement joins TRBV24-1 to TRBJ2-1, with 7 bases lining up with TRBD2. The length of the CDR3 is 15 residues. The trim removed 0 bases at V and 5 bases at J, leaving 3 bases unmatched. From germline, CDR1 is KGHDR and CDR2 SFDVKD. Here the CDR3 DNA reads TGTGCCACCAGTGATTTGGGGGGGGTAAACAATGAGCAGTTCTTC. As protein: CATSDLGGVNNEQFF.

The J gene is TRBJ2-7, the V gene TRBV4-3; D possibly corresponds to TRBD2 (6 bases). V lost 1 base, J lost 1 base, and 11 bases lay in between. Germline CDR1 and CDR2: LGHNA and YSLEER. This CDR3 comprises 15 residues. The CDR3 coding sequence is TGCGCCAGCAGCCAAGGCGGGGACGGATCCTACGAGCAGTACTTC. Its translation is CASSQGGDGSYEQYF.

The V call is TRBV11-1, the J call TRBJ2-7; D is ambiguous. The CDR3 has 11 amino acids. V dropped 4 bases and J dropped 5 bases, with 6 bases sitting between them. The germline V gene encodes CDR1 SGHAT and CDR2 FQDESV (reference sequence). For the CDR3, the DNA is TGTGCCAGCAGCTCCCCTCACGAGCAGTACTTC. It translates to CASSSPHEQYF.

This clonotype appeared a few times. This chain joins TRBV2 and TRBJ2-7; 9 bases line up with TRBD1. This CDR3 is built from 13 residues. Trimming removed 9 bases from V and 5 bases from J; junction bases left unmatched: 8. Germline V gene sequence: CDR1 SNHLY, CDR2 FYNNEI. CDR3 residues: CASMGQGVDEQYF. The CDR3 coding sequence is TGTGCCAGTATGGGACAGGGTGTAGACGAGCAGTACTTC.

This clonotype was found many times. The rearrangement uses TRBV7-9 and TRBJ2-1; 10 positions match TRBD2. The CDR3 contains 15 residues. J was trimmed by 7 bases and V by 4 bases; bases with no gene match: 7. Germline V gene sequence: CDR1 SEHNR, CDR2 FQNEAQ (reference sequence). The CDR3 DNA reads TGTGCCAGCAGCTCTCTTCTAGCGGGAGAAAATGAGCAGTTCTTC. It encodes CASSSLLAGENEQFF.

This chain links TRBV12-3 or TRBV12-4 with TRBJ2-1, with D possibly TRBD1 on 5 matching bases. The CDR3 consists of 15 residues. With 4 bases removed from V and 8 bases from J, the gap between germline ends came to 18 bases. CDR3 protein: CASSSNSLTEDEQFF. The CDR3, as DNA: TGTGCCAGCAGTTCCAACTCTTTGACAGAAGATGAGCAGTTCTTC.

In this sample, this clonotype turned up a few times. This chain joins TRBV12-3 or TRBV12-4 and TRBJ2-7; 9 bases match TRBD1. V gave up 4 bases and J gave up 0 bases; unmatched junction bases: 7. CDR3 length: 16 residues. CDR3 sequence: CASSSHGTGSSYEQYF. The CDR3 DNA sequence: TGTGCCAGCAGTTCCCACGGGACAGGGAGCTCCTACGAGCAGTACTTC.

This clonotype was found a few times. This chain joins TRBV5-1 and TRBJ1-2; TRBD1 might be the D (6 bases). Germline CDR1 SGHRS, CDR2 YFSETQ. The CDR3 is 15 residues long. Trimming left V 2 bases short and J 3 bases short, with 14 bases between. CDR3: CASSFEQGDYYGYTF. Written as DNA, the CDR3 is TGCGCCAGCAGCTTCGAACAGGGCGACTACTATGGCTACACCTTC.

CDR3 nucleotides: TGTGCCAGCAGCTTATCCCTTAGGGTGGGGAATTCACCCCTCCACTTT. It codes for CASSLSLRVGNSPLHF. The V and J genes are TRBV7-2 and TRBJ1-6; D remains ambiguous. Germline V gene lookup returns CDR1 SGHTA and CDR2 FQGNSA. This CDR3 spans 16 amino acids. The germline V and J ends were trimmed by 2 bases and 7 bases, with 15 bases remaining between them.

The chain employs TRBV20-1 and TRBJ2-1, with 9 bases lining up with TRBD2. CDR3 length: 15 residues. The germline gives CDR1 DFQATT, CDR2 SNEGSKA (reference sequence). J lost 10 bases, V lost 7 bases, and 17 bases had no gene match. CDR3 residues: CSVPKGGRDSSEQFF. The CDR3 DNA reads as TGCAGTGTTCCCAAGGGCGGGAGGGACTCCTCCGAGCAGTTCTTC.

The rearrangement links TRBV3-1 to TRBJ2-3; no clear D gene. This CDR3 spans 15 amino acids. V lost 4 bases, J lost 4 bases, and 15 bases lay in between. In germline, CDR1 is LGHDT, CDR2 YNNKEL (reference sequence). The CDR3 is CASSRDATQADTQYF. CDR3 in DNA: TGTGCCAGCAGCCGTGATGCAACGCAGGCAGATACGCAGTATTTT.

The genes are TRBV7-2 and TRBJ2-7; TRBD2 matches 10 bases. This CDR3 is built from 15 residues. With V trimmed by 4 bases and J by 2 bases, 5 bases remained unmatched. The germline V gene encodes CDR1 SGHTA and CDR2 FQGNSA. CDR3 region: CASSSRAGGAYEQYF. The CDR3 nucleotides read TGTGCCAGCAGCTCTCGAGCGGGGGGGGCCTACGAGCAGTACTTC.

This chain links TRBV5-1 with TRBJ1-1, with D perhaps TRBD1 (6 bases). Per the germline V gene, CDR1 is SGHRS and CDR2 is YFSETQ. Trimming left V 0 bases short and J 3 bases short, with 12 bases between. The CDR3 totals 15 residues. The CDR3, as DNA: TGCGCCAGCAGCTTGGGTGGGGGGCAATACACTGAAGCTTTCTTT. The encoded protein is CASSLGGGQYTEAFF.

This clonotype was detected only a few times. The V gene is TRBV12-3 or TRBV12-4, the J gene TRBJ1-1; 9 bases match TRBD1. The CDR3 is 18 amino acids. J gave up 3 bases and V 4 bases, and 15 bases lay outside the gene matches. The CDR3 DNA reads as TGTGCCAGCAGTTCTCGGGACAGGGAAAGATTGAGGTACACTGAAGCTTTCTTT. Translated, it gives CASSSRDRERLRYTEAFF.

This clonotype was observed a few times. J is TRBJ1-1 and V is TRBV18; TRBD1 aligns across 8 bases. The CDR3 extends over 13 amino acids. Per germline, CDR1 KGHSH and CDR2 LQKENI. Trimming cost V 6 bases and J 7 bases; bases outside gene matches: 7. Here the CDR3 reads CASSSRQGYEAFF. The CDR3 DNA is TGTGCCAGCTCGTCGAGACAGGGGTATGAAGCTTTCTTT.

V and J are TRBV9 and TRBJ2-3; possibly TRBD2 for D (5 bases). There are 13 residues in the CDR3. Germline loops: CDR1 SGDLS, CDR2 YYNGEE. V was cut by 5 bases and J by 6 bases, with 13 bases left in between. The CDR3 reads CASSAARADTQYF. The CDR3 region has the DNA TGTGCCAGCAGTGCCGCGAGGGCGGATACGCAGTATTTT.

This chain uses TRBV5-1 with TRBJ1-3; D is ambiguous. The CDR3 is 15 residues long. V was pared by 5 bases and J by 0 bases, with 12 bases between. The V gene's germline CDR1 is SGHRS and CDR2 YFSETQ. CDR3 nucleotide sequence: TGCGCCAGCAGTGAGAATGCTAACTCTGGAAACACCATATATTTT. Protein: CASSENANSGNTIYF.

This chain connects TRBV4-3 to TRBJ2-3; D is uncertain. CDR1 is LGHNA, CDR2 YSLEER, per germline. V lost 9 bases and J lost 2, with 15 bases in between. The CDR3 loop spans 14 amino acids. CDR3 region: CASSLNPFTDTQYF. For the CDR3, the DNA is TGCGCCAGTAGTTTGAACCCATTCACAGATACGCAGTATTTT.

There are a few counts of this clonotype. The genes are TRBV7-2 and TRBJ2-7; D is unresolved. V was pared by 4 bases and J by 3 bases, with 7 bases between. CDR1 and CDR2 from the germline V gene are SGHTA and FQGNSA. CDR3 length: 12 residues. CDR3 in DNA: TGTGCCAGCAGCTCGTACCTCTACGAGCAGTACTTC. Translated, it gives CASSSYLYEQYF.

This clonotype showed up just a few times. This sequence joins TRBV3-1 and TRBJ1-1; TRBD1 matches 9 bases. There are 15 residues in the CDR3. The junction had 8 bases not matched to a gene; V was cut back by 2 bases and J by 7 bases. Germline V lookup: CDR1 LGHDT, CDR2 YNNKEL (reference sequence). Here the CDR3 DNA reads TGTGCCAGCAGCCAACGCGACTGGACAGGGGATGAAGCTTTCTTT. This encodes CASSQRDWTGDEAFF.

The rearrangement links TRBV3-1 to TRBJ2-7; 8 nucleotides agree with TRBD2. With 4 bases clipped from V and 2 bases from J, the junction kept 4 bases outside the gene matches. Germline V gene lookup returns CDR1 LGHDT and CDR2 YNNKEL (reference sequence). The CDR3 extends over 14 amino acids. This chain's CDR3 is CASSPGGVPYEQYF. In DNA, the CDR3 is TGTGCCAGCAGCCCCGGGGGGGTCCCCTACGAGCAGTACTTC.

This clonotype occurred a few times. The chain couples TRBV30 to TRBJ2-2; D gene unclear. The CDR3 spans 14 residues. V dropped 1 base and J dropped 5 bases, with 11 bases sitting between them. Germline values: CDR1 GTSNPN, CDR2 SVGIG (reference sequence). The CDR3 region is CAWSDRPETGELFF. In nucleotides, the CDR3 is TGTGCCTGGAGTGATCGGCCAGAAACCGGGGAGCTGTTTTTT.

This clonotype was observed a handful of times. This chain connects TRBV5-1 to TRBJ1-4; D unclear. Germline CDR1 and CDR2: SGHRS and YFSETQ. The CDR3 consists of 17 residues. The germline V and J ends were trimmed by 1 base and 2 bases, with 15 bases remaining between them. For the CDR3, the DNA is TGCGCCAGCAGCTTGACCGGCAGGACGACTACTAATGAAAAACTGTTTTTT. Translating gives CASSLTGRTTTNEKLFF.

This clonotype was recorded a few times. The V and J genes are TRBV7-8 and TRBJ1-1; 9 nucleotides align to TRBD1. CDR3 length: 16 residues. Looked up from germline, CDR1 is SGHVS and CDR2 is FQNEAQ. V lost 5 bases, J lost 4 bases, and 11 bases stayed unmatched. CDR3: CASSPRTGVGSTEAFF. The CDR3 region has the DNA TGTGCCAGCAGCCCGCGGACAGGGGTAGGATCCACTGAAGCTTTCTTT. The variable domain in full, completed from reference TRBV7-8 and TRBJ1-1, reads GAGVSQSPRYKVAKRGQDVALRCDPISGHVSLFWYQQALGQGPEFLTYFQNEAQLDKSGLPSDRFFAERPEGSVSTLKIQRTQQEDSAVYLCASSPRTGVGSTEAFFGQGTRLTVV.